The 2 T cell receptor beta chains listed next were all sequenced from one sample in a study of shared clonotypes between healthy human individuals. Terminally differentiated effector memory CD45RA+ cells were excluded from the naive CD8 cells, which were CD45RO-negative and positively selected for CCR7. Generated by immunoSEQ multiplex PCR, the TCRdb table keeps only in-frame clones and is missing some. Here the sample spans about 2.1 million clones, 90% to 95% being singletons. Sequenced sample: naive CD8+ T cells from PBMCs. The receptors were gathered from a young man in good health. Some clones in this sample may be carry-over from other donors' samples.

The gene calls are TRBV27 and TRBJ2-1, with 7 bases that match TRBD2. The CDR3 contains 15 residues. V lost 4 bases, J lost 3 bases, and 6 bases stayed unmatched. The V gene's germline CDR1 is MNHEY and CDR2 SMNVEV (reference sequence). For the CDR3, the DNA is TGTGCCAGCAGTTCCGCGGGAGCGGGCTACAATGAGCAGTTCTTC. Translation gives CASSSAGAGYNEQFF.

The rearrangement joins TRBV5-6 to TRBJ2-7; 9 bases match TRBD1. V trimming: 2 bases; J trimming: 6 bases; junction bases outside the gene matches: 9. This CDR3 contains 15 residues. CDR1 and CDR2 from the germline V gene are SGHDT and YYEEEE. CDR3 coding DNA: TGTGCCAGCAGCTTTGGGACAGGGTCCTTTTCCGAGCAGTACTTC. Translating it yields CASSFGTGSFSEQYF.